The entry below gives a single T cell receptor beta chain sequence along with its context. TCRdb's table, derived via immunoSEQ multiplex PCR, lists solely in-frame clones and lacks some. The table has some 110,000 clones, less than 90% seen once. The sample is drawn from a study of blood T cell repertoires in COVID-19. Study context: Samples taken during acute and convalescent COVID-19 were collected in the United States, Italy and Spain.

In germline, CDR1 is MNHNS, CDR2 SASEGT. The CDR3 runs to 15 residues. V lost 2 bases to trimming and J lost 2 bases, with 12 bases between them. In terms of age and location, participants ranged from about 18 to 89 years and lived in about two dozen US areas. Material for sequencing was PBMCs or T cells enriched from blood (not recorded which). The gene calls are TRBV6-1 and TRBJ1-1, with D possibly matching TRBD1 (5 bases). This TCR was sampled from a woman aged 25 to 39 who had recovered from COVID-19. This chain's CDR3 is CASSEHDSTNTEAFF. Here the CDR3 DNA reads TGTGCCAGCAGTGAACATGACAGCACAAACACTGAAGCTTTCTTT.